A selection of T cell receptor beta chains follows, all from one sample in a study of cytomegalovirus exposure and HLA in healthy donors. Here immunoSEQ multiplex PCR was the method, and the copy in TCRdb shows in-frame clones only, minus some. The table lists under 200,000 clones, approximately 76% of them singletons. Sequencing was performed on PBMCs. The receptors come from a woman under 30 in good health and CMV-seropositive. The CDR3 runs from the conserved cysteine through the conserved F or W. A D gene is named only where the DNA matches it firmly. Expanded clones are given a class, and other clones once, few, many or no size at all.

D gene	clone size	V gene	J gene	CDR3 protein	CDR3 DNA
NA	NA	TRBV4-3	TRBJ2-5	CASSHMHRETQYF	TGCGCCAGCAGCCATATGCATCGGGAGACCCAGTACTTC
TRBD1	NA	TRBV19	TRBJ1-5	CASSILDRGNQPQHF	TGTGCCAGTAGTATATTGGACAGGGGCAATCAGCCCCAGCATTTT
TRBD1	NA	TRBV29-1	TRBJ1-1	CSVNGRGTEAFF	TGCAGCGTAAATGGCAGGGGGACTGAAGCTTTCTTT
TRBD1	NA	TRBV30	TRBJ1-2	CAWRTGGGGYTF	TGTGCCTGGAGAACAGGGGGAGGTGGCTACACCTTC
TRBD1	once	TRBV11-3	TRBJ1-1	CASSAPQGMNTEAFF	TGTGCCAGCAGCGCCCCACAGGGGATGAACACTGAAGCTTTCTTT
TRBD2	few	TRBV9	TRBJ2-1	CASSPRPFLAGGSYNEQFF	TGTGCCAGCAGCCCGAGACCCTTCCTAGCGGGGGGCTCCTACAATGAGCAGTTCTTC
NA	NA	TRBV14	TRBJ2-2	CASSQDPGLANTGELFF	TGTGCCAGCAGCCAAGATCCAGGCCTTGCGAACACCGGGGAGCTGTTTTTT
NA	NA	TRBV7-2	TRBJ1-1	CASSSGGSTEAFF	TGTGCCAGCAGCTCCGGAGGGAGCACTGAAGCTTTCTTT
TRBD1	NA	TRBV12-5	TRBJ1-1	CASGPTQYRGLGAGFTEAFF	TGTGCTAGTGGTCCTACCCAATACAGGGGGCTAGGGGCCGGATTCACTGAAGCTTTCTTT
TRBD2	NA	TRBV19	TRBJ2-3	CASSGASGVRTDTQYF	TGTGCCAGTAGTGGGGCGAGCGGGGTGCGCACAGATACGCAGTATTTT
TRBD1	few	TRBV5-5	TRBJ2-3	CASSTIGTGVGTDTQYF	TGTGCCAGCAGCACCATTGGGACAGGGGTTGGCACAGATACGCAGTATTTT
NA	NA	TRBV20-1	TRBJ2-7	CSALDSYEQYF	TGCAGTGCTTTAGACTCCTACGAGCAGTACTTC
TRBD1	NA	TRBV18	TRBJ1-1	CASSLLGTGDTEAFF	TGTGCCAGCTCACTACTCGGGACAGGGGATACTGAAGCTTTCTTT
TRBD1	NA	TRBV5-1	TRBJ1-4	CASSYTPGGTGEKLFF	TGCGCCAGCAGTTACACCCCAGGGGGCACGGGTGAAAAACTGTTTTTT
NA	NA	TRBV6-6	TRBJ2-7	CASSYITGQYEQYF	TGTGCCAGCAGTTACATAACAGGGCAGTACGAGCAGTACTTC
NA	NA	TRBV7-3	TRBJ2-3	CASSSGTSTNTDTQYF	TGTGCCAGCAGCTCTGGGACTTCTACCAACACAGATACGCAGTATTTT
TRBD1	NA	TRBV14	TRBJ1-2	CASSQDRGNYPTF	TGTGCCAGCAGCCAAGACAGGGGGAACTACCCCACCTTC